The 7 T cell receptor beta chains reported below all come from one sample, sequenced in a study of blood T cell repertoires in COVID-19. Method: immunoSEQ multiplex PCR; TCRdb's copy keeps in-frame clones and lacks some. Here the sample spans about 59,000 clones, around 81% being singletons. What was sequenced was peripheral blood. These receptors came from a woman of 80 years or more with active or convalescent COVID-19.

CDR3 in amino acids: CSASDSGRTYEQYF. The CDR3 region has the DNA TGCAGTGCTAGTGATTCAGGGCGGACCTACGAGCAGTACTTC. The genes are TRBV20-1 and TRBJ2-7; D may be TRBD1 (5 bases). The CDR3 contains 14 residues. Trimming left V 3 bases short and J 2 bases short, with 14 bases between. Looked up from germline, CDR1 is DFQATT and CDR2 is SNEGSKA (reference sequence).

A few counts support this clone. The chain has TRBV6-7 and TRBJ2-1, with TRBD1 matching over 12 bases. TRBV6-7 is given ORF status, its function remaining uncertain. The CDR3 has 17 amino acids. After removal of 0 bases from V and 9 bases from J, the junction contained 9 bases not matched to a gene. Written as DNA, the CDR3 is TGTGCCAGCAGTTACTCGACCGGGACAGGGGGCTTTTTTGAGCAGTTCTTC. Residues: CASSYSTGTGGFFEQFF.

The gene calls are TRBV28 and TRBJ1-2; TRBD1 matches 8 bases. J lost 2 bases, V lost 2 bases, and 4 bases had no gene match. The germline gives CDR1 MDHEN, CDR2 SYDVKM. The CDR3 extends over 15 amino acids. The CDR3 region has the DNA TGTGCCAGCAGTTTACCTAGGACAGGGAACTATGGCTACACCTTC. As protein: CASSLPRTGNYGYTF.

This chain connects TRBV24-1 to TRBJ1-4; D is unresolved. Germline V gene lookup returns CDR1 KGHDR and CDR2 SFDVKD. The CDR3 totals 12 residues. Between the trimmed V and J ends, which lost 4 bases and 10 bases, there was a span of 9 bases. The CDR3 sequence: CATSDDSGKLFF. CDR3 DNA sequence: TGTGCCACCAGTGACGATTCGGGAAAACTGTTTTTT.

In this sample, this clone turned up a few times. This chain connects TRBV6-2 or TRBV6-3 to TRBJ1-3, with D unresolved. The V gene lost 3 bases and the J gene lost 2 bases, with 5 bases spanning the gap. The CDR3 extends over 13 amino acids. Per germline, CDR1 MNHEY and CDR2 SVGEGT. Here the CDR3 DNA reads TGTGCCAGCAGTTATGGGCCTGGAAACACCATATATTTT. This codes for CASSYGPGNTIYF.

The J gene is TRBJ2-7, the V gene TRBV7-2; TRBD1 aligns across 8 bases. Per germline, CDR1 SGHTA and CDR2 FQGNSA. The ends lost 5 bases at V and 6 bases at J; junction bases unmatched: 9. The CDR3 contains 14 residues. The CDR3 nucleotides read TGTGCCAGCAGCCAAGACTTGGACAGGGTCGAGCAGTACTTC. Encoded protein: CASSQDLDRVEQYF.

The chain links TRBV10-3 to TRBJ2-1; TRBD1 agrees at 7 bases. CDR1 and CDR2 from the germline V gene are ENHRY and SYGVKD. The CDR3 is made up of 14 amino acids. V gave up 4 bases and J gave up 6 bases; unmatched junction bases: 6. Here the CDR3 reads CAISALTGSNEQFF. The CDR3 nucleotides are TGTGCCATCAGTGCCCTGACAGGGAGCAATGAGCAGTTCTTC.